A selection of T cell receptor beta chains follows, all from one sample in a study of blood T cell repertoires in COVID-19. Sequenced by immunoSEQ multiplex PCR; TCRdb stores in-frame clones only, minus some. The table has under 300,000 clones, around 83% seen once. The sample consisted of peripheral blood. These receptors all stem from a woman aged 18-35 years with acute or convalescent COVID-19. Each CDR3 is given with its conserved first and last residue. The D gene is left open where the match is weak. Size values are once, few and many counts, or a class for expanded clones, and some rows have none.

j_gene: TRBJ2-7
v_gene: TRBV5-6
d_gene: TRBD2
abundance: NA
CDR3aa: CASSLVSGSNEQYF
CDR3nt: TGTGCCAGCAGCTTGGTCAGCGGGAGTAACGAGCAGTACTTC

j_gene: TRBJ1-2
v_gene: TRBV6-5
d_gene: NA
abundance: NA
CDR3aa: CASSYSTRTPYGYTF
CDR3nt: TGTGCCAGCAGTTACTCGACACGAACTCCGTATGGCTACACCTTC

j_gene: TRBJ1-1
v_gene: TRBV5-6
d_gene: NA
abundance: NA
CDR3aa: CASSYFGTHLTFF
CDR3nt: TGTGCCAGCAGCTACTTCGGGACTCACCTGACTTTCTTT

j_gene: TRBJ1-1
v_gene: TRBV11-2
d_gene: NA
abundance: NA
CDR3aa: CASSSRPDSFVNEAFF
CDR3nt: TGTGCCAGCAGCTCCAGGCCGGACAGTTTTGTTAATGAAGCTTTCTTT

j_gene: TRBJ1-2
v_gene: TRBV3-1/TRBV3-2
d_gene: NA
abundance: NA
CDR3aa: CASSQNSDRYSYGYTF
CDR3nt: TGTGCCAGCAGCCAAAATTCGGACAGATATTCCTATGGCTACACCTTC

j_gene: TRBJ2-7
v_gene: TRBV6-2/TRBV6-3
d_gene: TRBD1
abundance: NA
CDR3aa: CASSLGQGAGYEQYF
CDR3nt: TGTGCCAGCAGTCTTGGGCAGGGGGCTGGTTACGAGCAGTACTTC

j_gene: TRBJ2-5
v_gene: TRBV29-1
d_gene: NA
abundance: NA
CDR3aa: CSVGPGTGPQYF
CDR3nt: NA

j_gene: TRBJ2-7
v_gene: TRBV21-1
d_gene: NA
abundance: NA
CDR3aa: CASSTRDRNSYEQYF
CDR3nt: TGTGCCAGCAGCACTAGGGACAGAAACTCCTACGAGCAGTACTTC

j_gene: TRBJ2-1
v_gene: TRBV15
d_gene: NA
abundance: NA
CDR3aa: CATSRVFNNEQFF
CDR3nt: TGTGCCACCAGCAGAGTTTTCAACAATGAGCAGTTCTTC

j_gene: TRBJ1-5
v_gene: TRBV4-2
d_gene: TRBD1
abundance: NA
CDR3aa: CASSQDFGQGGSQPQHF
CDR3nt: TGTGCCAGCAGCCAAGATTTCGGTCAGGGGGGCAGTCAGCCCCAGCATTTT

j_gene: TRBJ1-1
v_gene: TRBV27
d_gene: TRBD1
abundance: NA
CDR3aa: CASSSTSYGTGGTEAFF
CDR3nt: TGTGCCAGCAGTTCAACCTCTTACGGGACAGGCGGCACTGAAGCTTTCTTT

j_gene: TRBJ1-5
v_gene: TRBV28
d_gene: NA
abundance: NA
CDR3aa: CASSSYPDSYSNQPQHF
CDR3nt: TGTGCCAGCAGTTCCTATCCAGACAGCTATAGCAATCAGCCCCAGCATTTT

j_gene: TRBJ1-2
v_gene: TRBV28
d_gene: NA
abundance: NA
CDR3aa: CASSLVANYGYTF
CDR3nt: TGTGCCAGCAGTCTCGTAGCTAACTATGGCTACACCTTC

j_gene: TRBJ2-1
v_gene: TRBV7-6
d_gene: TRBD2
abundance: NA
CDR3aa: CASSNRGLASSYNEQFF
CDR3nt: TGTGCCAGCAGTAACCGGGGACTAGCGTCTTCCTACAATGAGCAGTTCTTC

j_gene: TRBJ2-7
v_gene: TRBV6-5
d_gene: TRBD1
abundance: NA
CDR3aa: CASNGQGNYEQYF
CDR3nt: TGTGCCAGCAACGGACAGGGAAACTACGAGCAGTACTTC

j_gene: TRBJ2-5
v_gene: TRBV14
d_gene: NA
abundance: NA
CDR3aa: CASSQAYVPGQETQYF
CDR3nt: TGTGCCAGCAGCCAAGCGTACGTTCCGGGCCAAGAGACCCAGTACTTC

j_gene: TRBJ1-1
v_gene: TRBV6-1
d_gene: NA
abundance: few
CDR3aa: CASSERETKDTEAFF
CDR3nt: TGTGCCAGCAGTGAACGCGAGACAAAGGACACTGAAGCTTTCTTT

j_gene: TRBJ2-7
v_gene: TRBV20-1
d_gene: TRBD2
abundance: NA
CDR3aa: CSASRVAGGSYEQYF
CDR3nt: TGCAGTGCTAGTAGGGTAGCGGGAGGATCCTACGAGCAGTACTTC

j_gene: TRBJ1-3
v_gene: TRBV2
d_gene: TRBD1
abundance: NA
CDR3aa: CASRTGSSGNTIYF
CDR3nt: TGTGCCAGCCGGACAGGGTCCTCTGGAAACACCATATATTTT

j_gene: TRBJ2-5
v_gene: TRBV18
d_gene: NA
abundance: NA
CDR3aa: CASSPSGSQETQYF
CDR3nt: TGTGCCAGCTCACCGTCGGGGTCCCAAGAGACCCAGTACTTC

j_gene: TRBJ1-2
v_gene: TRBV12-3/TRBV12-4
d_gene: NA
abundance: few
CDR3aa: CASTYTRNYGYTF
CDR3nt: TGTGCCAGCACCTACACGAGGAACTATGGCTACACCTTC

j_gene: TRBJ2-3
v_gene: TRBV29-1
d_gene: TRBD1
abundance: NA
CDR3aa: CSVRGTGGTDTQYF
CDR3nt: TGCAGCGTGAGAGGGACAGGGGGCACAGATACGCAGTATTTT

j_gene: TRBJ2-3
v_gene: TRBV5-1
d_gene: TRBD1
abundance: NA
CDR3aa: CASSSRGPEDTQYF
CDR3nt: TGCGCCAGCAGCTCCAGGGGGCCCGAAGATACGCAGTATTTT

j_gene: TRBJ1-3
v_gene: TRBV6-5
d_gene: NA
abundance: NA
CDR3aa: CASSRAGPGNTIYF
CDR3nt: TGTGCCAGCAGTCGAGCAGGGCCCGGAAACACCATATATTTT

j_gene: TRBJ1-1
v_gene: TRBV14
d_gene: TRBD1
abundance: NA
CDR3aa: CASSLQGTLNTEAFF
CDR3nt: TGTGCCAGCAGCCTACAGGGGACACTGAACACTGAAGCTTTCTTT

j_gene: TRBJ1-2
v_gene: TRBV12-3/TRBV12-4
d_gene: TRBD1
abundance: NA
CDR3aa: CASSQGEKDGYTF
CDR3nt: TGTGCCAGCAGTCAGGGGGAAAAGGATGGCTACACCTTC